This T cell receptor (beta chain) was recorded in a study of cytomegalovirus exposure and HLA in healthy donors. The study, taken as a whole, reports: At a 0.05 false discovery rate, a later analysis found 16,951 TCR beta sequences to be associated with HLA alleles. A later analysis linked a missense DCLRE1C variant to TCR beta V- and J-gene trimming.

Trimming cost V 3 bases and J 7 bases, with 16 bases left between them. This CDR3 contains 14 residues. CDR1 is KGHSH and CDR2 is LQKENI in the germline V gene. The study ran its PCR with 60 Vbeta and 13 Jbeta primers. The table came from immunoSEQ multiplex PCR; TCRdb's copy has only in-frame clones and leaves some out. This sample has tens of thousands of clones; 80% occur once, and the top ten carry roughly 8%. This clone appeared a few times. Its antigen is currently unknown. The sequenced sample consisted of PBMCs. The sequence was obtained from a man younger than 40 in good health and CMV-seropositive. J is TRBJ2-7 and V is TRBV18; TRBD2 is a possible D gene (5 bases). The CDR3 coding sequence is TGTGCCAGCTCACCCCGGGGTATACAAGGGGAGCAGTACTTC. This sequence encodes CASSPRGIQGEQYF.